The following is a T cell receptor beta chain sequence with its context. This record comes from a study of shared clonotypes between healthy human individuals. Data came from immunoSEQ multiplex PCR; TCRdb stores just in-frame clones and leaves some out. Of 2 million to 2.5 million clones listed, 95% are singletons. The CDR3 extends over 16 amino acids. Trimming removed 1 base from V and 0 bases from J, with 10 bases in between. The germline gives CDR1 MGHRA, CDR2 YSYEKL. Sequencing used naive CD4+ T cells sorted from blood. Documented subset: CD45RA+ positively selected. This chain joins TRBV4-1 and TRBJ1-3; D gene ambiguous. The TCR sequence derives from a young man in good health. The CDR3 coding sequence is TGCGCCAGCAGCCAAGGGTGGGAAGGCTCTGGAAACACCATATATTTT. This sequence encodes CASSQGWEGSGNTIYF.